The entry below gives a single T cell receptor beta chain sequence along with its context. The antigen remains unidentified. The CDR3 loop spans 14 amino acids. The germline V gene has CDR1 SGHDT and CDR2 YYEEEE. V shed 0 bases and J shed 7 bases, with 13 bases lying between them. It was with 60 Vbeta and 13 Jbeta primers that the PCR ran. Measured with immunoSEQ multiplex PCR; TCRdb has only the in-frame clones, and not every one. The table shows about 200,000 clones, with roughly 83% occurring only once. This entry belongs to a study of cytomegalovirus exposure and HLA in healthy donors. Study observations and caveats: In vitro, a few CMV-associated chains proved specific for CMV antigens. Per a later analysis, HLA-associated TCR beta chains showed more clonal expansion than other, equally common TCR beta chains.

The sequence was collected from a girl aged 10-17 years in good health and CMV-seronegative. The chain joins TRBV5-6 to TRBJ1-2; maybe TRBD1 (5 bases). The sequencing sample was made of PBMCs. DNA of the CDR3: TGTGCCAGCAGCTTGGAGCTGGGGCGCGGTGGCTACACCTTC. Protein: CASSLELGRGGYTF.